What follows is one T cell receptor (beta chain) and its context. Its antigen is as yet unknown. This entry belongs to a study of T cell repertoires in cytomegalovirus infection. Overall study context: From public TCR beta signatures came an indication of both CMV infection and matching HLA type.

TCRdb reprocessed the reads with MiXCR, giving one entry per CDR3 protein. This sample has tens of thousands of distinct CDR3 sequences, with approximately 22% found just once. The study, taken as a whole, reports: HLA-C-restricted CMV clonotypes gave the most frequent clonotype in two of eight donors.

Trimming shortened V by 1 base and J by 2 bases, and 8 bases separated the two germline ends. Per germline, CDR1 SEHNR and CDR2 FQNEAQ (reference sequence). The CDR3 sequence is 14 residues long. The starting material was CD8+ T cells from cultured PBMCs, obtained from culture after CMV antigen stimulation. The V gene is TRBV7-9, the J gene TRBJ1-2; TRBD1 is a possible D gene (6 bases). This TCR was recovered from a human donor in good health (CMV status not recorded). Some clones in this sample may be carry-over from other donors' samples. DNA for the CDR3: TGTGCCAGCAGCTTAGACGGACAGAACTATGGCTACACCTTC. It is translated as CASSLDGQNYGYTF.